These T cell receptor beta chains were read from a single sample in a study of regulatory T cells in long-lasting Graves disease. MiXCR, run by TCRdb on the multiplex PCR reads, gives a single entry per CDR3 protein. The table lists about 540,000 distinct CDR3 sequences, 13% of them singletons. This same sample was also part of a study on T cells in Graves' hyperthyroidism and ophthalmopathy.

The sample in question was peripheral blood mononuclear cells (PBMCs), obtained at new diagnosis, from a patient treated with antithyroid drugs. These receptors originate from a man aged 25 to 40 with Graves disease. The conserved cysteine and the conserved F or W are not part of the CDR3 here. Fields, in order: J gene, V gene, CDR3 protein.

j_call: TRBJ2-1; v_call: TRBV14; cdr3_aa: ASSQEWEVTRVDEQF
j_call: TRBJ2-1; v_call: TRBV5-1; cdr3_aa: ASSFIGGEQF
j_call: TRBJ2-1; v_call: TRBV10-3; cdr3_aa: AISENTADEQF
j_call: TRBJ2-1; v_call: TRBV12-3/TRBV12-4; cdr3_aa: ASSLLGTSKGNEQF
j_call: TRBJ2-7; v_call: TRBV29-1; cdr3_aa: SVDRLAGGDEQY
j_call: TRBJ2-1; v_call: TRBV4-1; cdr3_aa: ASSPTVAGGDNEQF
j_call: TRBJ2-7; v_call: TRBV6-1; cdr3_aa: ASSRDSSSYEQY
j_call: TRBJ2-1; v_call: TRBV10-2; cdr3_aa: ASSKNSGRAAYNEQF
j_call: TRBJ2-7; v_call: TRBV20-1; cdr3_aa: SASPDETGIYEQY
j_call: TRBJ2-2; v_call: TRBV27; cdr3_aa: ASSFLRAGGTGELF
j_call: TRBJ1-1; v_call: TRBV29-1; cdr3_aa: SVATGTVRSEAF
j_call: TRBJ2-3; v_call: TRBV19; cdr3_aa: ASSMASGRAPDTQY
j_call: TRBJ1-5; v_call: TRBV2; cdr3_aa: ASSDEVVQRPQH
j_call: TRBJ2-4; v_call: TRBV29-1; cdr3_aa: SVSDRGLDIQY
j_call: TRBJ1-3; v_call: TRBV27; cdr3_aa: ASSHGHGDTIY
j_call: TRBJ2-5; v_call: TRBV20-1; cdr3_aa: SARTETQY
j_call: TRBJ1-1; v_call: TRBV5-1; cdr3_aa: ASSQDRNTEAF
j_call: TRBJ1-3; v_call: TRBV10-3; cdr3_aa: AISEPGTPANTIY
j_call: TRBJ1-5; v_call: TRBV7-8; cdr3_aa: ASSSNQPQH
j_call: TRBJ2-5; v_call: TRBV19; cdr3_aa: ASSMSPRTQY
j_call: TRBJ1-1; v_call: TRBV30; cdr3_aa: AWRAGGELKAF
j_call: TRBJ2-3; v_call: TRBV4-2; cdr3_aa: ASSSRGGGSGSYSDTQY
j_call: TRBJ2-2; v_call: TRBV5-1; cdr3_aa: ASSQGQKTGELF
j_call: TRBJ2-3; v_call: TRBV6-2/TRBV6-3; cdr3_aa: ASSERTPQRQY
j_call: TRBJ2-7; v_call: TRBV7-9; cdr3_aa: ASSSSGSPNEQY
j_call: TRBJ2-7; v_call: TRBV5-1; cdr3_aa: ASSVGQGVLEQY
j_call: TRBJ2-3; v_call: TRBV19; cdr3_aa: ASKGLAGYDTQY
j_call: TRBJ1-5; v_call: TRBV3-1; cdr3_aa: ASSTRDLLQPQH
j_call: TRBJ1-5; v_call: TRBV12-3/TRBV12-4; cdr3_aa: ASSFRWTDNQPQH
j_call: TRBJ2-1; v_call: TRBV12-3/TRBV12-4; cdr3_aa: ASSYLAGSYNEQF
j_call: TRBJ2-1; v_call: TRBV2; cdr3_aa: ASRAGNNEQL
j_call: TRBJ2-3; v_call: TRBV29-1; cdr3_aa: SVALVAGGDTDTQY
j_call: TRBJ1-4; v_call: TRBV6-1; cdr3_aa: ASSKQGTDEKLF
j_call: TRBJ2-5; v_call: TRBV20-1; cdr3_aa: SARPGLAGVETQY
j_call: TRBJ2-5; v_call: TRBV18; cdr3_aa: ASSPGQRPETQY
j_call: TRBJ1-5; v_call: TRBV20-1; cdr3_aa: SARDRGLGQPQH
j_call: TRBJ2-3; v_call: TRBV6-1; cdr3_aa: ASSTPAGGPPDTQY
j_call: TRBJ2-3; v_call: TRBV10-3; cdr3_aa: AISETSTDTQY
j_call: TRBJ2-7; v_call: TRBV24-1; cdr3_aa: ATSDPRTSGTATGEQY
j_call: TRBJ1-3; v_call: TRBV7-9; cdr3_aa: ASSPQGGRNTIY